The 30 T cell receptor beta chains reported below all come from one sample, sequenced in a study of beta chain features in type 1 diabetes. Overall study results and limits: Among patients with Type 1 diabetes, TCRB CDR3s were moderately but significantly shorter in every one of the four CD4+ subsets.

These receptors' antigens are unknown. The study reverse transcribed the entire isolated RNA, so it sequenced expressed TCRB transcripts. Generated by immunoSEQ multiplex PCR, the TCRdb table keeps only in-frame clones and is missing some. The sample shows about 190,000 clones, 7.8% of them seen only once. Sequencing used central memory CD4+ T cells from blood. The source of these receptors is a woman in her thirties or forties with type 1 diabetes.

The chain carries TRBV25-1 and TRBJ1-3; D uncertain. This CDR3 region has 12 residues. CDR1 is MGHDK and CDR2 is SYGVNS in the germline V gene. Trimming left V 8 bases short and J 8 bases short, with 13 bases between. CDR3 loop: CASFSAGDTIYF. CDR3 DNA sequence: TGTGCCAGCTTCTCAGCGGGAGACACCATATATTTT.

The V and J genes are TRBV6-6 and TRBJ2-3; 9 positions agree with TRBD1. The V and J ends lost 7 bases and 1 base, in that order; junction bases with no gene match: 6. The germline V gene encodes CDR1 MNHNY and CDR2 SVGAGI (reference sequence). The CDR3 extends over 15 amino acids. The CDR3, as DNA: TGTGCCAGCACCGATCACAGGGGGCGCACAGATACGCAGTATTTT. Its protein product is CASTDHRGRTDTQYF.

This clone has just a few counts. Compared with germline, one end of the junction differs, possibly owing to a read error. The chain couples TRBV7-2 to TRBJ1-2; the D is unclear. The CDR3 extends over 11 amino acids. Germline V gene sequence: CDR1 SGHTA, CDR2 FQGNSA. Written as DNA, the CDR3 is TGTGCCAGCTGCCTTAACCGAGGCTGCACCTTC. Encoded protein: CASCLNRGCTF.

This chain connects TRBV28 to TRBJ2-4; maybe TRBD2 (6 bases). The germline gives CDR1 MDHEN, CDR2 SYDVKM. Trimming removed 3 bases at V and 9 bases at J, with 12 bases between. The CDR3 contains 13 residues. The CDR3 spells CASSLSQGGIQYF. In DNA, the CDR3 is TGTGCCAGCAGTTTGTCCCAGGGAGGCATTCAGTACTTC.

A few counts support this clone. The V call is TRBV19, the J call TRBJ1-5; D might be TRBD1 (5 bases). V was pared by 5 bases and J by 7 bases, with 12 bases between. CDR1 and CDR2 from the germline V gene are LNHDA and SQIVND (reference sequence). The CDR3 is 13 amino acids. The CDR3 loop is CASSEGRGQPQHF. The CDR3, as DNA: TGTGCCAGTAGTGAGGGCCGGGGGCAGCCCCAGCATTTT.

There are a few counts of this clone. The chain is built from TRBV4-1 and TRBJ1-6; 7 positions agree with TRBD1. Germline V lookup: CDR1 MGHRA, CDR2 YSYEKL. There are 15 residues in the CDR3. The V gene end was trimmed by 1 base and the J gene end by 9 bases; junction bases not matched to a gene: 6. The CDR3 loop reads CASSQADRRGSPLHF. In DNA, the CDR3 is TGCGCCAGCAGCCAAGCGGACAGGAGGGGTTCACCCCTCCACTTT.

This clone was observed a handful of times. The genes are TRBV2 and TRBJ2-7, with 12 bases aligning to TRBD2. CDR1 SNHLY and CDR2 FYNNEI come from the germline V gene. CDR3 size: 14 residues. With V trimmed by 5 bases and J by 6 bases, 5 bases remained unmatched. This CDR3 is CASSRLAGDTEQYF. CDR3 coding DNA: TGTGCCAGCAGTAGACTAGCGGGAGATACCGAGCAGTACTTC.

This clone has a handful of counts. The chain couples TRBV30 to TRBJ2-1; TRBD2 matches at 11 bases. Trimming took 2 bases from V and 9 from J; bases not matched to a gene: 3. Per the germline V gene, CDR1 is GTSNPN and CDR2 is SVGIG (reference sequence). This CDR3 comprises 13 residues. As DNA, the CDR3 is TGTGCCTGGAGTAAACTAGCGGGAGCTGAGCAGTTCTTC. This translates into CAWSKLAGAEQFF. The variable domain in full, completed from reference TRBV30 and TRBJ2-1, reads SQTIHQWPATLVQPVGSPLSLECTVEGTSNPNLYWYRQAAGRGLQLLFYSVGIGQISSEVPQNLSASRPQDRQFILSSKKLLLSDSGFYLCAWSKLAGAEQFFGPGTRLTVL.

The CDR3 bases are TGTGCCAGCAGTCGTCCCAACAGGGTTACGGGGAATGAGCAGTTCTTC. It encodes CASSRPNRVTGNEQFF. The rearrangement joins TRBV7-2 to TRBJ2-1, with D possibly matching TRBD1 (6 bases). CDR1 is SGHTA and CDR2 is FQGNSA in the germline V gene. This CDR3 has 16 residues. V shed 6 bases and J shed 7 bases, with 22 bases lying between them.

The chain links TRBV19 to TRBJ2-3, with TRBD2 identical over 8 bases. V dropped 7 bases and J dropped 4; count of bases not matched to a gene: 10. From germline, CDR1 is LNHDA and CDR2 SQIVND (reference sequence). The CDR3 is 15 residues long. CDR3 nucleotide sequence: TGTGCCAGTAAATGGAGCGGGAGCATCCCAGATACGCAGTATTTT. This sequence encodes CASKWSGSIPDTQYF. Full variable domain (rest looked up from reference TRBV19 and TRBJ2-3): DGGITQSPKYLFRKEGQNVTLSCEQNLNHDAMYWYRQDPGQGLRLIYYSQIVNDFQKGDIAEGYSVSREKKESFPLTVTSAQKNPTAFYLCASKWSGSIPDTQYFGPGTRLTVL.

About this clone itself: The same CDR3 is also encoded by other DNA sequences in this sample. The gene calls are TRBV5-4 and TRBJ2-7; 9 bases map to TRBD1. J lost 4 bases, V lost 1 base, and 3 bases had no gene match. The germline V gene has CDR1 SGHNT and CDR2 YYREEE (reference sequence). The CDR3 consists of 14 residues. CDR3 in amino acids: CASSLRDRAYEQYF. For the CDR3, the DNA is TGTGCCAGCAGCTTGAGGGACAGGGCTTACGAGCAGTACTTC.

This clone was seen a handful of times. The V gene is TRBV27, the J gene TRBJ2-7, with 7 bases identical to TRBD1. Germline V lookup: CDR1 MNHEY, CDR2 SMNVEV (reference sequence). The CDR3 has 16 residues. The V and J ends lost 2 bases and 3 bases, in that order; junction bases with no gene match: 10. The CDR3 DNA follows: TGTGCCAGCAGTTTACTCGGGACAGCGACGAACTACGAGCAGTACTTC. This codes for CASSLLGTATNYEQYF.

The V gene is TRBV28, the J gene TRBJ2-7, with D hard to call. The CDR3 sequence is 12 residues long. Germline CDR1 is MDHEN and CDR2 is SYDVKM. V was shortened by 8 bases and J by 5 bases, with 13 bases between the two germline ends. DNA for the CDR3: TGTGCCAGCCTTTCTGACTGGGACGAGCAGTACTTC. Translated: CASLSDWDEQYF.

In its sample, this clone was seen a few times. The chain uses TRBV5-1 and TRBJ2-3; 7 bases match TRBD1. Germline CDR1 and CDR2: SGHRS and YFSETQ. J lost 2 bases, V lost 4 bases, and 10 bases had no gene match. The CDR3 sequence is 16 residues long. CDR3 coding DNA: TGCGCCAGCAGCCCAGGGACAGACGCATTCACAGATACGCAGTATTTT. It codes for CASSPGTDAFTDTQYF.

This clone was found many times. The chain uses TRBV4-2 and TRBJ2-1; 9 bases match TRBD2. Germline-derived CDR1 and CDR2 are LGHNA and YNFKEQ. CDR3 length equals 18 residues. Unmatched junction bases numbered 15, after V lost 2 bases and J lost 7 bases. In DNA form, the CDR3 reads TGTGCCAGCAGCCAATCGGACGGGGTTGTAGCGGGAGAAAATGAGCAGTTCTTC. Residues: CASSQSDGVVAGENEQFF.

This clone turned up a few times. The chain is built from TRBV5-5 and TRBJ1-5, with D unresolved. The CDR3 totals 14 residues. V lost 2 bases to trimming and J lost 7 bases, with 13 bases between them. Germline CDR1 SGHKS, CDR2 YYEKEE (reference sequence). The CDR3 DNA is TGTGCCAGCAGCTTTTCGGGATACGGGCAGCCCCAGCATTTT. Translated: CASSFSGYGQPQHF.

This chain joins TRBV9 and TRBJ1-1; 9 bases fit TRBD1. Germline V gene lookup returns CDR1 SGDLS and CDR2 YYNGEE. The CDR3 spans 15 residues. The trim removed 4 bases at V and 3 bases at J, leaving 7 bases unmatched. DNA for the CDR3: TGTGCCAGCAGCCCCAGAGGGGACAGGGACACTGAAGCTTTCTTT. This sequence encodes CASSPRGDRDTEAFF.

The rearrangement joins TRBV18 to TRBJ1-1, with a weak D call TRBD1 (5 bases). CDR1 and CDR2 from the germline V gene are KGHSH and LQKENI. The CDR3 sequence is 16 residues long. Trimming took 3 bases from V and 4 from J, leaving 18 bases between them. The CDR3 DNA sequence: TGTGCCAGCTCACCGCCTGTCCGGGGGGAAGCCACTGAAGCTTTCTTT. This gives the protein CASSPPVRGEATEAFF.

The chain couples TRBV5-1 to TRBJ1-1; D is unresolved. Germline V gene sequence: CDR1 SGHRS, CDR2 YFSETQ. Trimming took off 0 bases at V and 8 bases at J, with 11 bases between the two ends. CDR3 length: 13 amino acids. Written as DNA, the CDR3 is TGCGCCAGCAGCTTGGAAGGCGGCGGGGAAGCTTTCTTT. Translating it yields CASSLEGGGEAFF.

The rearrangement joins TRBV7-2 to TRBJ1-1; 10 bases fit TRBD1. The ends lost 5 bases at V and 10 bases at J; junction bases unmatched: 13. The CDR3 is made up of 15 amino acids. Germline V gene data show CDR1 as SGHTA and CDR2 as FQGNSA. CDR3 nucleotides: TGTGCCAGCAGCGTATTCGGGACAGGGGCGGGAAGAGCTTTCTTT. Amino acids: CASSVFGTGAGRAFF.

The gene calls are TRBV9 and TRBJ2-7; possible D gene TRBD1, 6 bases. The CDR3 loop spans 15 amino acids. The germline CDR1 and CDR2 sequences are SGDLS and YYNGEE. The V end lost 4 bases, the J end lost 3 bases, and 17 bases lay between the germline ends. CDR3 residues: CASSPQTGLVYEQYF. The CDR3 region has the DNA TGTGCCAGCAGCCCACAAACAGGGTTGGTCTACGAGCAGTACTTC.

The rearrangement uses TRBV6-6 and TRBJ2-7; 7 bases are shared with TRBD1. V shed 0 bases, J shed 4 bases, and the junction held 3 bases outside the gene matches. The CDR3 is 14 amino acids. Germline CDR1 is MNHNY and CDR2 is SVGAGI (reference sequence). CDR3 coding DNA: TGTGCCAGCAGTTACTCGACAGGGTTGTACGAGCAGTACTTC. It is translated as CASSYSTGLYEQYF.

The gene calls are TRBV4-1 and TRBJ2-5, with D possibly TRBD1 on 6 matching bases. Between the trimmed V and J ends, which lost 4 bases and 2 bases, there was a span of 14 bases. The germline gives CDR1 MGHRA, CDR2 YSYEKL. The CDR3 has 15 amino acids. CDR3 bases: TGCGCCAGCAGCCGCACCGGGACACCTCAAGAGACCCAGTACTTC. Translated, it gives CASSRTGTPQETQYF.

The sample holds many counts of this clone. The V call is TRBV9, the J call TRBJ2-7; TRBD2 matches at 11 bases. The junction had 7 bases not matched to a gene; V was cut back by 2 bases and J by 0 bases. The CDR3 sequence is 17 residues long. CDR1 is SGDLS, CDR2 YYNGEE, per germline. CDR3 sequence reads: CASSVSPSGRSSYEQYF. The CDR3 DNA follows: TGTGCCAGCAGCGTTTCCCCTAGCGGGAGGAGCTCCTACGAGCAGTACTTC. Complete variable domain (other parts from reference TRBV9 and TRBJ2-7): DSGVTQTPKHLITATGQRVTLRCSPRSGDLSVYWYQQSLDQGLQFLIQYYNGEERAKGNILERFSAQQFPDLHSELNLSSLELGDSALYFCASSVSPSGRSSYEQYFGPGTRLTVT.

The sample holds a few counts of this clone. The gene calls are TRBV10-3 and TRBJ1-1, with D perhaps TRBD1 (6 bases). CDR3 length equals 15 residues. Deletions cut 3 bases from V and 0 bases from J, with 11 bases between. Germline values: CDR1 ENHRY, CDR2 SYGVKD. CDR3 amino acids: CAISDLGQLNTEAFF. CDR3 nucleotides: TGTGCCATCAGTGATCTTGGACAGTTGAACACTGAAGCTTTCTTT.

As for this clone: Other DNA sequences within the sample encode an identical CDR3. In nucleotides, the CDR3 is TGTGCCAGCAGCTTGGGACAGGGCTTCTACGAGCAGTACTTC. Its translation: CASSLGQGFYEQYF. V is TRBV7-2 and J is TRBJ2-7, with 9 bases fitting TRBD1. CDR1 and CDR2 from the germline V gene are SGHTA and FQGNSA. V was pared by 3 bases and J by 3 bases, with 3 bases of the junction left unmatched. The CDR3 has 14 residues.

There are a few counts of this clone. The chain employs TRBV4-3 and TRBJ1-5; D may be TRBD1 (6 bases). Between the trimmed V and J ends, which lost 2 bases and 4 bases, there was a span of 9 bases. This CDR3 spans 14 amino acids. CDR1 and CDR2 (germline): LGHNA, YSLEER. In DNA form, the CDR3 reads TGCGCCAGCAGCCAAAAGGGGGGGAATCAGCCCCAGCATTTT. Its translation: CASSQKGGNQPQHF.

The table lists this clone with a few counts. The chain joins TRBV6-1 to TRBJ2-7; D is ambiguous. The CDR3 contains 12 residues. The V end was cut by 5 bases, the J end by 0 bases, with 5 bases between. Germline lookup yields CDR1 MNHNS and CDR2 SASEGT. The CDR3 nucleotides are TGTGCCAGCAGTTGGCTCTCCTACGAGCAGTACTTC. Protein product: CASSWLSYEQYF.

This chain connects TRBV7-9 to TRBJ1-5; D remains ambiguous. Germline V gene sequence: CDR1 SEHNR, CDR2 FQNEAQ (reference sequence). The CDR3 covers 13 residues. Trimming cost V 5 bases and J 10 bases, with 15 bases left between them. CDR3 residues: CASSPGKSPPQHF. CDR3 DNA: TGTGCCAGCAGCCCAGGAAAATCTCCCCCCCAGCATTTT. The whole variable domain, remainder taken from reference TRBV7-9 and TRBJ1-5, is DTGVSQNPRHKITKRGQNVTFRCDPISEHNRLYWYRQTLGQGPEFLTYFQNEAQLEKSRLLSDRFSAERPKGSFSTLEIQRTEQGDSAMYLCASSPGKSPPQHFGDGTRLSIL.

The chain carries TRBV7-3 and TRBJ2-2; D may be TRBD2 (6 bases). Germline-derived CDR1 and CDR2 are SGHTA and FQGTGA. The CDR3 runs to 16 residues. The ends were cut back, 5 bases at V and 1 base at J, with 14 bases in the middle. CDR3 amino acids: CASSPHGRGNTGELFF. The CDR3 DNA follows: TGTGCCAGCAGCCCCCACGGGCGGGGGAACACCGGGGAGCTGTTTTTT.